This T cell receptor (beta chain) was sequenced for a study of OX40 agonist ivuxolimab in advanced cancers. The overall study: Patients received ivuxolimab, an agonistic anti-OX40 (CD134) antibody. Study observations and caveats: With doses of 0.1 to 3.0 mg/kg, CD4+ and CD8+ blood T cells had undergone clonal expansion by week 6.

This CDR3 has 12 amino acids. V lost 2 bases and J 6 bases, leaving 4 bases between the germline ends. CDR1 and CDR2 (germline): SGHAT, FQDESV (reference sequence). Using immunoSEQ multiplex PCR, the repertoire was profiled, and TCRdb retains in-frame clones only, with some absent. The sample holds some 74,000 clones, 90% seen once. Baseline, cycle 4 day 1, and cycle 7 day 1 were the blood sampling points. In the case of this clone: Its cognate antigen is unknown.

The sample consisted of CD4+ or CD8+ T cells sorted from blood, taken in a trial of the OX40 agonist ivuxolimab. The genes are TRBV11-1 and TRBJ2-2; the D is unclear. The sequence came from an adult with an advanced solid tumor such as melanoma, head and neck, liver or kidney cancer. The CDR3 reads CASSLQPGELFF. The CDR3 DNA reads TGTGCCAGCAGCTTACAGCCCGGGGAGCTGTTTTTT.